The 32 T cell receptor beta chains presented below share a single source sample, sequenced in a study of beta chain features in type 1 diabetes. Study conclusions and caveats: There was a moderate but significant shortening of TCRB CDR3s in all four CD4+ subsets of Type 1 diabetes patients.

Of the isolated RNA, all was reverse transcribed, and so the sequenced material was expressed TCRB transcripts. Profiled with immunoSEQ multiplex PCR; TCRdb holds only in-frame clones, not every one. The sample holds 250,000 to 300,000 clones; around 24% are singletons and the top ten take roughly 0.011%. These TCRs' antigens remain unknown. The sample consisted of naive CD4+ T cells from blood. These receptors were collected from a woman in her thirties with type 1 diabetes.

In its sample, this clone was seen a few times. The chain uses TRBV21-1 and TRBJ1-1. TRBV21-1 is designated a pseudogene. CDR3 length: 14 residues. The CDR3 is CASSLPLTLAEAFF. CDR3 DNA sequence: TGTGCCAGCAGCCTACCTCTCACGTTGGCTGAAGCTTTCTTT.

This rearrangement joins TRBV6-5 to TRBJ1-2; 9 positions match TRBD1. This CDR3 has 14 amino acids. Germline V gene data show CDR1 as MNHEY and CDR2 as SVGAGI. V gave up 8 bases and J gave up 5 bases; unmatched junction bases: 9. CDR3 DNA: TGTGCCAGCGGGATGCCGGGACAGGGTTATGGCTACACCTTC. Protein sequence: CASGMPGQGYGYTF.

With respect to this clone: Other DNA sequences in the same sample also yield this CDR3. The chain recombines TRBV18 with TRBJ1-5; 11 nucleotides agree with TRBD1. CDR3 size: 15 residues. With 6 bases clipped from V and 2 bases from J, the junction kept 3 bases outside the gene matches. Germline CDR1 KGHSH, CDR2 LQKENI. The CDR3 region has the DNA TGTGCCAGCTCTCCGGGACAGGGGGGCAATCAGCCCCAGCATTTT. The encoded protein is CASSPGQGGNQPQHF.

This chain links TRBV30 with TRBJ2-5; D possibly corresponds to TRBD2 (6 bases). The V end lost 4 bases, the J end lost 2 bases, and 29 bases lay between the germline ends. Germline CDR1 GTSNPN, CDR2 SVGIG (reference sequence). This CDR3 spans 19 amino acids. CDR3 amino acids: CAWKFKGAGIPPLQETQYF. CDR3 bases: TGTGCCTGGAAATTTAAGGGAGCGGGCATTCCCCCCTTACAAGAGACCCAGTACTTC.

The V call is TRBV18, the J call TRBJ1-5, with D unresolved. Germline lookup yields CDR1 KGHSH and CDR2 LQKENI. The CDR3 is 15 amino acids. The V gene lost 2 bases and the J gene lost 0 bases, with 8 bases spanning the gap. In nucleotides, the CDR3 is TGTGCCAGCTCACCAACCAGGAATAGCAATCAGCCCCAGCATTTT. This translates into CASSPTRNSNQPQHF.

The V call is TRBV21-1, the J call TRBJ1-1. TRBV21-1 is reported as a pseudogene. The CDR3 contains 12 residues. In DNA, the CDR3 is TGTGCCAGCAGCAGGTGTCCGGGGAGAACTTTCTTT. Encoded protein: CASSRCPGRTFF.

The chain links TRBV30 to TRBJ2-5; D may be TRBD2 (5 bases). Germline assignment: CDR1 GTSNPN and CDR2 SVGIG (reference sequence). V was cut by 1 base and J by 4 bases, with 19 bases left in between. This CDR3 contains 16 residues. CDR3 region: CAWSAGNGLVGETQYF. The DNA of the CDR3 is TGTGCCTGGAGTGCGGGAAACGGGTTGGTAGGAGAGACCCAGTACTTC.

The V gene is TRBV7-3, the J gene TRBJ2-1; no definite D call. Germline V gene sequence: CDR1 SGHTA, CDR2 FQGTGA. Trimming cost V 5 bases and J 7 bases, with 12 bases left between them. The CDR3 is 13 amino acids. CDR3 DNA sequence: TGTGCCAGCAGCCCTTCTAAAGATAATGAGCAGTTCTTC. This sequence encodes CASSPSKDNEQFF.

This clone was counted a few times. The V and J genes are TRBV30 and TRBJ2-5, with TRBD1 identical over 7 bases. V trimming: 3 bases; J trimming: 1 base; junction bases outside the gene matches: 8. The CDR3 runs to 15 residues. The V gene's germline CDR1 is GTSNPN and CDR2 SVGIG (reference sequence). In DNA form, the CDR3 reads TGTGCCTGGAGCGCGCTGGGACAGACCCAAGAGACCCAGTACTTC. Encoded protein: CAWSALGQTQETQYF.

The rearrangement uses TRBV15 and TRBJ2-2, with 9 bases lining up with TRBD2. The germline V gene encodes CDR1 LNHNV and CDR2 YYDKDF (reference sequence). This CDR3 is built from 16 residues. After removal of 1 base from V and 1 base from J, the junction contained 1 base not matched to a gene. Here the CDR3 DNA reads TGTGCCACCAGCAGAGGACTAGCGGTGAACACCGGGGAGCTGTTTTTT. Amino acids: CATSRGLAVNTGELFF.

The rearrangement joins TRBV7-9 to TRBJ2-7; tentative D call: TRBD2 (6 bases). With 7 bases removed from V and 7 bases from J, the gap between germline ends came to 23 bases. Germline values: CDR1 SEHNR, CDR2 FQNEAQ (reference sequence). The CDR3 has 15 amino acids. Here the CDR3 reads CASTPSGRKLGEQYF. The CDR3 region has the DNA TGTGCCAGCACCCCGTCTGGGAGGAAGTTAGGAGAGCAGTACTTC.

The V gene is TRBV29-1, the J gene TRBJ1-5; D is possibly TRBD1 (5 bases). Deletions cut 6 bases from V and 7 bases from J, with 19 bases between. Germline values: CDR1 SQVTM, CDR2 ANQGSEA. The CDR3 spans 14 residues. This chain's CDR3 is CSVLPQGGDQPQHF. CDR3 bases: TGCAGCGTCCTGCCTCAGGGAGGCGACCAGCCCCAGCATTTT. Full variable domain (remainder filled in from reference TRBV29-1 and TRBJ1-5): SAVISQKPSRDICQRGTSLTIQCQVDSQVTMMFWYRQQPGQSLTLIATANQGSEATYESGFVIDKFPISRPNLTFSTLTVSNMSPEDSSIYLCSVLPQGGDQPQHFGDGTRLSIL.

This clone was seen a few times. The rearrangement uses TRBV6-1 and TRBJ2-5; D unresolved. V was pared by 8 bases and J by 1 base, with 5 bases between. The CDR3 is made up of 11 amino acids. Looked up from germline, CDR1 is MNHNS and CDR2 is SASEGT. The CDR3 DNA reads TGTGCCAGCTGGAGCCAAGAGACCCAGTACTTC. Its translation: CASWSQETQYF.

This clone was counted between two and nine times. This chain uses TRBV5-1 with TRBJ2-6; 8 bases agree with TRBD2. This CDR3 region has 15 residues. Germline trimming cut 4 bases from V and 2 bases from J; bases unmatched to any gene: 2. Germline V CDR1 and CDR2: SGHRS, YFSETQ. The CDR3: CASSGAGAGANVLTF. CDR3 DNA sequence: TGCGCCAGCAGCGGAGCGGGAGCTGGGGCCAACGTCCTGACTTTC.

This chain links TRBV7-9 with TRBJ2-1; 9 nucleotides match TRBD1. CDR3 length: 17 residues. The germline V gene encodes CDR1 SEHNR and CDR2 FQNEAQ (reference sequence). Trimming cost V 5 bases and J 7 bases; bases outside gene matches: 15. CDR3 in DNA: TGTGCCAGCAGCCCACTAGGACGAACTGACAGGGGGAATGAGCAGTTCTTC. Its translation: CASSPLGRTDRGNEQFF.

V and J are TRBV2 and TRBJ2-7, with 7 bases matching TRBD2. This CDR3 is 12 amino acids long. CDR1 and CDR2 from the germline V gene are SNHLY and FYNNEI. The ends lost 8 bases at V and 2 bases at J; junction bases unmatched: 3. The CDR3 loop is CASARGAYEQYF. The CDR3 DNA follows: TGTGCCAGCGCCCGGGGGGCCTACGAGCAGTACTTC.

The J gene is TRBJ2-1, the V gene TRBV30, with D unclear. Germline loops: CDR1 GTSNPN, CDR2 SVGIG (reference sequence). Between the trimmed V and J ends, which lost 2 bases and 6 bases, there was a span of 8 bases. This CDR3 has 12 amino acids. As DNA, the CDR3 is TGTGCCTGGAGTAGTCACGGCAATGAGCAGTTCTTC. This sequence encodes CAWSSHGNEQFF.

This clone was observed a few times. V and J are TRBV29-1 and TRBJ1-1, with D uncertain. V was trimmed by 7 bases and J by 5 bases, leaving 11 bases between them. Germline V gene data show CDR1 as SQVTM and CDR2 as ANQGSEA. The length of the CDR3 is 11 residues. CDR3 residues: CSARGETEAFF. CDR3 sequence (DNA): TGCAGCGCCCGGGGAGAAACTGAAGCTTTCTTT.

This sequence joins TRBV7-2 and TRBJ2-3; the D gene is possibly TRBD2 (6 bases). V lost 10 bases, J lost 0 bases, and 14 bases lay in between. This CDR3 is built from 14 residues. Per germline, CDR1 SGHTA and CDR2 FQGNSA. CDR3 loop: CANQGGASTDTQYF. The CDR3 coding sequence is TGTGCCAACCAGGGCGGGGCCAGCACAGATACGCAGTATTTT.

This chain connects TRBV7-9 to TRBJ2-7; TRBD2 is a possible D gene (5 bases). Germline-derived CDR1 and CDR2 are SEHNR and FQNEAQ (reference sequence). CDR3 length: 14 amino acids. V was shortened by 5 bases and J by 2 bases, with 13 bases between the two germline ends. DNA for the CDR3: TGTGCCAGCAGCGGAAGCGGTCTACCCTACGAGCAGTACTTC. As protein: CASSGSGLPYEQYF.

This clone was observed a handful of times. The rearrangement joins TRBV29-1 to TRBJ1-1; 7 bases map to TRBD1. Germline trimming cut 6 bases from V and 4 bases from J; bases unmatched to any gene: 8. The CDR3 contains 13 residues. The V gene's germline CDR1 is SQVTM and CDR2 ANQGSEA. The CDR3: CSVGSQGGTEAFF. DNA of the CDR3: TGCAGCGTCGGATCCCAGGGGGGCACTGAAGCTTTCTTT.

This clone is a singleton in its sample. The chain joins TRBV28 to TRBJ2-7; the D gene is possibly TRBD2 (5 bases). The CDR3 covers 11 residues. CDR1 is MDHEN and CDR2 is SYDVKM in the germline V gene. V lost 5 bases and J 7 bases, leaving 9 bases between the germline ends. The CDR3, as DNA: TGTGCCAGCAGTATTGGGGAGGAGCAGTACTTC. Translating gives CASSIGEEQYF.

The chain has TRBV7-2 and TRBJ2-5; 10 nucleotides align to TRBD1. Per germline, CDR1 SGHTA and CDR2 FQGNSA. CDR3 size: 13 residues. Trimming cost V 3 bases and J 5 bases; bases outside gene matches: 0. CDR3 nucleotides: TGTGCCAGCAGCTTGACAGGGGGCGAGACCCAGTACTTC. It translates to CASSLTGGETQYF.

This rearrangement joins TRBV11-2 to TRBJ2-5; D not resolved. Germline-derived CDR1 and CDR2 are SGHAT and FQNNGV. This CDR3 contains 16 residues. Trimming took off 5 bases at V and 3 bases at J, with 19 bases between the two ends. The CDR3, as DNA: TGTGCCAGCAGCCATCGTAGGCTAGGCTTGGAAGAGACCCAGTACTTC. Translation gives CASSHRRLGLEETQYF.

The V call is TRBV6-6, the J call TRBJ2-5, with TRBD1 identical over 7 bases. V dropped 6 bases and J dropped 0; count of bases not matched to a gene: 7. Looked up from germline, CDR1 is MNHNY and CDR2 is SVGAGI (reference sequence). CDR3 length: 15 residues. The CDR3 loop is CASRDRMEYQETQYF. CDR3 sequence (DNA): TGTGCCAGCAGGGACAGGATGGAGTACCAAGAGACCCAGTACTTC.

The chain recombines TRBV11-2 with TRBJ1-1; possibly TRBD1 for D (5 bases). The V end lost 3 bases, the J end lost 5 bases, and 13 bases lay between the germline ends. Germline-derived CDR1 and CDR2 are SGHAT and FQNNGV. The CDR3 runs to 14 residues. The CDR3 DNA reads TGTGCCAGCAGCTTTAAGAGGGGAGGGACTGAAGCTTTCTTT. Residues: CASSFKRGGTEAFF.

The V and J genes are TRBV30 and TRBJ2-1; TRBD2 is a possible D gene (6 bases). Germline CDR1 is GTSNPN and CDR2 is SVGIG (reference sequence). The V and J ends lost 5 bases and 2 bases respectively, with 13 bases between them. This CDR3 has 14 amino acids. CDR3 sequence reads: CAWGVAVAYNEQFF. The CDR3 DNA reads TGTGCCTGGGGAGTAGCGGTAGCCTACAATGAGCAGTTCTTC.

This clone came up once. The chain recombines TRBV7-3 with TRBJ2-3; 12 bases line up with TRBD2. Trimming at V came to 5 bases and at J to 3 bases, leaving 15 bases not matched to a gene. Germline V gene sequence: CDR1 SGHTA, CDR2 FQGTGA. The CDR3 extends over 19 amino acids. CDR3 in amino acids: CASSLYTSGRKESTDTQYF. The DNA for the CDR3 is TGTGCCAGCAGCCTATACACTAGCGGGAGGAAGGAATCGACAGATACGCAGTATTTT.

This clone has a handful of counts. CDR3 nucleotide sequence: TGCGCCAGCAGCAGCGGGACACAAACCGGGGAGCTGTTTTTT. This encodes CASSSGTQTGELFF. This chain links TRBV5-1 with TRBJ2-2; D is possibly TRBD2 (7 bases). CDR3 length: 14 amino acids. Trimming pared 4 bases from V and 5 bases from J, leaving 12 bases between. Germline values: CDR1 SGHRS, CDR2 YFSETQ. Using reference TRBV5-1 and TRBJ2-2 for the parts outside the CDR3, the full variable domain is KAGVTQTPRYLIKTRGQQVTLSCSPISGHRSVSWYQQTPGQGLQFLFEYFSETQRNKGNFPGRFSGRQFSNSRSEMNVSTLELGDSALYLCASSSGTQTGELFFGEGSRLTVL.

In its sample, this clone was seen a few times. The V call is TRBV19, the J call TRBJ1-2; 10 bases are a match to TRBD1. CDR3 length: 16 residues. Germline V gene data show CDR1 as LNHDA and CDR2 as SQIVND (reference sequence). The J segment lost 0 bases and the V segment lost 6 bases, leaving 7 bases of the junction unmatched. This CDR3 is CASRPGTGAANYGYTF. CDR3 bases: TGTGCCAGTAGACCTGGGACAGGGGCGGCTAACTATGGCTACACCTTC. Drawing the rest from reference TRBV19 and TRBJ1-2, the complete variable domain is DGGITQSPKYLFRKEGQNVTLSCEQNLNHDAMYWYRQDPGQGLRLIYYSQIVNDFQKGDIAEGYSVSREKKESFPLTVTSAQKNPTAFYLCASRPGTGAANYGYTFGSGTRLTVV.

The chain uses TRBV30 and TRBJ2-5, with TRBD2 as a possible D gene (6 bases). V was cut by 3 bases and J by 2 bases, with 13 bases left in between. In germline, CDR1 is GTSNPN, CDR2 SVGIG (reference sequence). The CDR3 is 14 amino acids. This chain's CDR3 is CAWRRAGSQETQYF. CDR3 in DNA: TGTGCCTGGAGAAGGGCGGGATCACAAGAGACCCAGTACTTC. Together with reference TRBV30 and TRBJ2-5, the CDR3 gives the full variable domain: SQTIHQWPATLVQPVGSPLSLECTVEGTSNPNLYWYRQAAGRGLQLLFYSVGIGQISSEVPQNLSASRPQDRQFILSSKKLLLSDSGFYLCAWRRAGSQETQYFGPGTRLLVL.

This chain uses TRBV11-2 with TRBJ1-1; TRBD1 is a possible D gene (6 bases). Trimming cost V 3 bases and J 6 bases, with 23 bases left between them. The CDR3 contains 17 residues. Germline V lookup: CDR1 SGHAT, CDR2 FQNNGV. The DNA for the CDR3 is TGTGCCAGCAGCTTTAGGACGGACAGTACTATGAGAGCTGAAGCTTTCTTT. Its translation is CASSFRTDSTMRAEAFF.